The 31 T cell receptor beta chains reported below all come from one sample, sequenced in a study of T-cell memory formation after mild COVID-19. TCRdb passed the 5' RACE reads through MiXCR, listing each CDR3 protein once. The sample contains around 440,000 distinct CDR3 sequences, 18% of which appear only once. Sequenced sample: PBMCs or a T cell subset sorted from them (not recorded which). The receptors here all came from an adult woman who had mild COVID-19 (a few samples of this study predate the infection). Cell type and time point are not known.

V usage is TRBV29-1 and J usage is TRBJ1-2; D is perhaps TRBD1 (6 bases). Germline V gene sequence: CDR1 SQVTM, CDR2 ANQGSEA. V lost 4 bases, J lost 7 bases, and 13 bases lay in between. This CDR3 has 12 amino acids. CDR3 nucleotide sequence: TGCAGCGTTGTAGGGGGGGCAGGTGGCTACACCTTC. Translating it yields CSVVGGAGGYTF. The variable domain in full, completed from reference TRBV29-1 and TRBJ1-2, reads SAVISQKPSRDICQRGTSLTIQCQVDSQVTMMFWYRQQPGQSLTLIATANQGSEATYESGFVIDKFPISRPNLTFSTLTVSNMSPEDSSIYLCSVVGGAGGYTFGSGTRLTVV.

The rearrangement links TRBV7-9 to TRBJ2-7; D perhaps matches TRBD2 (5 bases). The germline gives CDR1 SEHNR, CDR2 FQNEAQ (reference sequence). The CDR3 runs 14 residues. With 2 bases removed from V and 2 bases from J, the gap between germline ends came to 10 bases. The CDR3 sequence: CASSLYEGPYEQYF. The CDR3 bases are TGTGCCAGCAGCTTATATGAGGGTCCCTACGAGCAGTACTTC.

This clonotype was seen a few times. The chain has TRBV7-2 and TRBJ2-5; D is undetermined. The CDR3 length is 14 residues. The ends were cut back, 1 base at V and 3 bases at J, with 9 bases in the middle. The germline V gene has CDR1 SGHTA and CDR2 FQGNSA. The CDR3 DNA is TGTGCCAGCAGCTTAGGGCCCGCGGAAGAGACCCAGTACTTC. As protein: CASSLGPAEETQYF.

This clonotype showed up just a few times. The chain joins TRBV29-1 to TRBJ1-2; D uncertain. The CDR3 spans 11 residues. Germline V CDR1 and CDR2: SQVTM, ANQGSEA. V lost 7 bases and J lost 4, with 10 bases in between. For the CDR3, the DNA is TGCAGCGCCATTGTCGCCTATGGCTACACCTTC. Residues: CSAIVAYGYTF.

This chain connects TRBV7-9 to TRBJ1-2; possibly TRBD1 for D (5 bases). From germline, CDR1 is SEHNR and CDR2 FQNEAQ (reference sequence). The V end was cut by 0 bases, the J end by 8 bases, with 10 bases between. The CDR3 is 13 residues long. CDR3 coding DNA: TGTGCCAGCAGCTTAGCGGGGGGAGCCGGCTACACCTTC. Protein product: CASSLAGGAGYTF. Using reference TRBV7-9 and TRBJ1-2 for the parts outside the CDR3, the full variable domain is DTGVSQNPRHKITKRGQNVTFRCDPISEHNRLYWYRQTLGQGPEFLTYFQNEAQLEKSRLLSDRFSAERPKGSFSTLEIQRTEQGDSAMYLCASSLAGGAGYTFGSGTRLTVV.

The CDR3 here is CASTLGQGRETQYF. In DNA, the CDR3 is TGTGCCAGCACCCTCGGACAGGGCAGGGAGACCCAGTACTTC. The chain carries TRBV3-1 and TRBJ2-5; 8 positions match TRBD1. This CDR3 comprises 14 residues. V lost 7 bases and J lost 5; bases outside the gene matches: 9. CDR1 is LGHDT, CDR2 YNNKEL, per germline (reference sequence).

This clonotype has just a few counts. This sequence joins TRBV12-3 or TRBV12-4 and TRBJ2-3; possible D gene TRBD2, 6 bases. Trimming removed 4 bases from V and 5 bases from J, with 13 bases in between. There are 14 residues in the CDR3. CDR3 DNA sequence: TGTGCCAGCAGTTCACTGGACTATAGAGATACGCAGTATTTT. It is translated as CASSSLDYRDTQYF.

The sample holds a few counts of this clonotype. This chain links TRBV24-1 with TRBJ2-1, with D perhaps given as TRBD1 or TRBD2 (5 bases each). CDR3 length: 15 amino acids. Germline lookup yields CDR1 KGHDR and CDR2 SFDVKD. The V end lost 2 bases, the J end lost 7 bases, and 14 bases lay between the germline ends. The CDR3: CATSDYRDPSNEQFF. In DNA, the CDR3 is TGTGCCACCAGTGATTACCGGGACCCATCAAATGAGCAGTTCTTC.

The DNA of the CDR3 is TGTGCCAGCAGCACCACCTACAGGGAAGAGACCCAGTACTTC. Protein: CASSTTYREETQYF. This rearrangement joins TRBV7-2 to TRBJ2-5, with D possibly matching TRBD1 (6 bases). The V and J ends lost 5 bases and 3 bases respectively, with 13 bases between them. Germline V gene lookup returns CDR1 SGHTA and CDR2 FQGNSA. The CDR3 loop spans 14 amino acids.

Written as DNA, the CDR3 is TGCGCCAGCAGCCGCAGCAAGGGGGATGGGGGGCTGACTAATGAAAAACTGTTTTTT. As protein: CASSRSKGDGGLTNEKLFF. V and J are TRBV4-1 and TRBJ1-4; TRBD1 is a possible D gene (6 bases). The CDR3 is 19 residues long. Germline lookup yields CDR1 MGHRA and CDR2 YSYEKL. V was pared by 4 bases and J by 2 bases, with 23 bases between.

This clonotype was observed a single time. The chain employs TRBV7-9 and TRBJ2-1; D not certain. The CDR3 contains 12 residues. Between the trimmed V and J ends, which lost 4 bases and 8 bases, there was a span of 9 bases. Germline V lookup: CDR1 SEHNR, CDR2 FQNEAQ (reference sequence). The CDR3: CASSWVSYEQFF. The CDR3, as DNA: TGTGCCAGCAGCTGGGTCAGTTATGAGCAGTTCTTC.

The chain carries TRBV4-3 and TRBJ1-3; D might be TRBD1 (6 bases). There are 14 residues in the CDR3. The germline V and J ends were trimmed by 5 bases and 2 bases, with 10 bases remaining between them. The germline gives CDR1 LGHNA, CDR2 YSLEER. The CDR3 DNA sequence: TGCGCCAGCAGCGATACAGGGACTGGAAACACCATATATTTT. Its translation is CASSDTGTGNTIYF.

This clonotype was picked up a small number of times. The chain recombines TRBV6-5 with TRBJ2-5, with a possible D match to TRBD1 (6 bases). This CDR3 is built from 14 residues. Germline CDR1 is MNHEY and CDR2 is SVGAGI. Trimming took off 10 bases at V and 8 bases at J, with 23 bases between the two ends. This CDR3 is CATGTGTSRETQYF. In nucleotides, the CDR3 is TGTGCCACCGGCACAGGGACCAGCCGGGAAACCCAGTACTTC.

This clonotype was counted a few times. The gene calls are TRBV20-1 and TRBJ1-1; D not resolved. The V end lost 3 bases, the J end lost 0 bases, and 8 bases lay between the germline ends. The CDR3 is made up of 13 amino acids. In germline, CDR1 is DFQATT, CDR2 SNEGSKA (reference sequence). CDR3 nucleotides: TGCAGTGCTAGTGACGGGGTGAACACTGAAGCTTTCTTT. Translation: CSASDGVNTEAFF.

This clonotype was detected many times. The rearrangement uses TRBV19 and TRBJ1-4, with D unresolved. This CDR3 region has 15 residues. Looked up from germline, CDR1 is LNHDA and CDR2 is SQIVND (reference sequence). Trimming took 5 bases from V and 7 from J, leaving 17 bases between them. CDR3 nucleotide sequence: TGTGCCAGTAGTTTATTGCCGGCAATAGGTGAAAAACTGTTTTTT. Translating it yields CASSLLPAIGEKLFF.

The CDR3 sequence: CASSLALLNQPQHF. The CDR3 bases are TGTGCCAGCAGTTTAGCCTTGTTAAATCAGCCCCAGCATTTT. The chain couples TRBV12-3 or TRBV12-4 to TRBJ1-5; no clear D. The CDR3 runs 14 residues. V lost 0 bases and J 4 bases, leaving 7 bases between the germline ends.

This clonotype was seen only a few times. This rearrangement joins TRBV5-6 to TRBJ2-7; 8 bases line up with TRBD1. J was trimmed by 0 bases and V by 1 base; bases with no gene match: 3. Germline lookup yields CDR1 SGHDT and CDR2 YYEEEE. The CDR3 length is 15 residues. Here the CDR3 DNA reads TGTGCCAGCAGCTTGCGGGGACAGGTCTCCTACGAGCAGTACTTC. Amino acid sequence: CASSLRGQVSYEQYF. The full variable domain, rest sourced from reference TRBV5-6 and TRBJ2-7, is DAGVTQSPTHLIKTRGQQVTLRCSPKSGHDTVSWYQQALGQGPQFIFQYYEEEERQRGNFPDRFSGHQFPNYSSELNVNALLLGDSALYLCASSLRGQVSYEQYFGPGTRLTVT.

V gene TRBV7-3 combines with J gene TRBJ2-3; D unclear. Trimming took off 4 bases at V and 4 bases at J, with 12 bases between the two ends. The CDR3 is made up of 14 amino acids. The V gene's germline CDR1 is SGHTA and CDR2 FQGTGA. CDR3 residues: CASSSDVYADTQYF. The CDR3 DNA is TGTGCCAGCAGCTCGGATGTTTATGCAGATACGCAGTATTTT. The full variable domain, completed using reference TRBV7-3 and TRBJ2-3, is GAGVSQTPSNKVTEKGKYVELRCDPISGHTALYWYRQSLGQGPEFLIYFQGTGAADDSGLPNDRFFAVRPEGSVSTLKIQRTERGDSAVYLCASSSDVYADTQYFGPGTRLTVL.

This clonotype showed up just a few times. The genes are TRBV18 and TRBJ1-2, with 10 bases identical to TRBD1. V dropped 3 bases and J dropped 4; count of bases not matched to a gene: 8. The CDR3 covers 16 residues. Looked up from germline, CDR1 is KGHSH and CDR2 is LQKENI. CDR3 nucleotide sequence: TGTGCCAGCTCACCCAAGACAGGGGGCGTCTTCTATGGCTACACCTTC. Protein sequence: CASSPKTGGVFYGYTF.

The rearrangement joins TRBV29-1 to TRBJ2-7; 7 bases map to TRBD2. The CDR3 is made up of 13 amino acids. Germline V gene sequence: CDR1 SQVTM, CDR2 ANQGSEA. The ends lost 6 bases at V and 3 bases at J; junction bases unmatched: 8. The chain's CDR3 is CSVHEASGYEQYF. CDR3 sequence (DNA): TGCAGCGTGCACGAGGCTAGCGGCTACGAGCAGTACTTC.

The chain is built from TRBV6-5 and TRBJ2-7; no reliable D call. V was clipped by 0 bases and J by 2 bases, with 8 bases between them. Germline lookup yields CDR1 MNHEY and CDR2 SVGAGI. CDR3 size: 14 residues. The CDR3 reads CASSYSFSTYEQYF. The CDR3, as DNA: TGTGCCAGCAGTTACTCTTTTTCGACCTACGAGCAGTACTTC.

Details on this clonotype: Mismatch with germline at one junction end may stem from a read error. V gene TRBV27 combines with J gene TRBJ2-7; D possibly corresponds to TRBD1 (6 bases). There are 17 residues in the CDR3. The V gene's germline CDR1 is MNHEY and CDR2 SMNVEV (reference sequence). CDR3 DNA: TGTGCCAGCAAAAAATATCAGGGGACCGATCCGCTAGACGAGAAGTACTTC. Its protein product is CASKKYQGTDPLDEKYF.

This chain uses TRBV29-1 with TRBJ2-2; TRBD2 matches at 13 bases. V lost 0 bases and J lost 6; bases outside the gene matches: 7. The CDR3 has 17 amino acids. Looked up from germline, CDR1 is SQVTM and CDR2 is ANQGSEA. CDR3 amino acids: CSVEDRGLAGVAGELFF. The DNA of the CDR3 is TGCAGCGTTGAAGATCGTGGACTAGCGGGGGTAGCCGGGGAGCTGTTTTTT.

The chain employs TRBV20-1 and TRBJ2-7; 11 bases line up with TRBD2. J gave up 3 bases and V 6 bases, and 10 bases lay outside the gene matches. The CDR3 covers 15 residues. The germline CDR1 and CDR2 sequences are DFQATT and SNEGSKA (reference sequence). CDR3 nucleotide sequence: TGCAGTGCCATTCCGGGACTAGCGGCCCACTACGAGCAGTACTTC. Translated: CSAIPGLAAHYEQYF.

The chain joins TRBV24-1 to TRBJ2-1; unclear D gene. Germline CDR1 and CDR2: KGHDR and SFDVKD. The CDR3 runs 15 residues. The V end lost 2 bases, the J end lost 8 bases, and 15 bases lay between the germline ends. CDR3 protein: CATSDYGPSNDEQFF. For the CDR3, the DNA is TGTGCCACCAGTGATTACGGCCCGAGTAACGATGAGCAGTTCTTC.

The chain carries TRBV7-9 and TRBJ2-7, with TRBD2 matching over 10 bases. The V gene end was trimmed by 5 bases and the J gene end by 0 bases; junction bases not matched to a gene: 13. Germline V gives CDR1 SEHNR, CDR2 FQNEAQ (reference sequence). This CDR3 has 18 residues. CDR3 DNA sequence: TGTGCCAGCAGCCCTATGCCGGGACTAGCGCCTAGCTCCTACGAGCAGTACTTC. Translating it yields CASSPMPGLAPSSYEQYF.

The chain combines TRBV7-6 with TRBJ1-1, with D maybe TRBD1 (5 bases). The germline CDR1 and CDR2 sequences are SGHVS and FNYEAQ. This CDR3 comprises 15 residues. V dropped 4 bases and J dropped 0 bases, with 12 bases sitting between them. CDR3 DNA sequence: TGTGCCAGCAGCTCCGGACGGGGCATGAACACTGAAGCTTTCTTT. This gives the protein CASSSGRGMNTEAFF.

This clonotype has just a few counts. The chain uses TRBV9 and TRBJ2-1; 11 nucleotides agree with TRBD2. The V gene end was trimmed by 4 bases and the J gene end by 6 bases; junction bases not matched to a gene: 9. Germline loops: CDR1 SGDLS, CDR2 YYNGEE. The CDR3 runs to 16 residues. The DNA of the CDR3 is TGTGCCAGCAGCCCTTTCCTAGCGGGGGGACTCAATGAGCAGTTCTTC. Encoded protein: CASSPFLAGGLNEQFF.

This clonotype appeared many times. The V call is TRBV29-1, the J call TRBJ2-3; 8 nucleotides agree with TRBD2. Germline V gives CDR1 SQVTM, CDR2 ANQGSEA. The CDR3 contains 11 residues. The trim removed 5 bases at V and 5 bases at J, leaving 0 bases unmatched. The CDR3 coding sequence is TGCAGCGTTCGGGGGGGAGATACGCAGTATTTT. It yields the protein CSVRGGDTQYF.

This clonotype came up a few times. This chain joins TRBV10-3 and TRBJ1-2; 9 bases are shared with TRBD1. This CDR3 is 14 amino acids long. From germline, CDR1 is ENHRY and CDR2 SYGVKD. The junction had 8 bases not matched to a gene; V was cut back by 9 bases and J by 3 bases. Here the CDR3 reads CAIETGGVDYGYTF. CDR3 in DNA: TGTGCCATAGAAACAGGGGGCGTTGACTATGGCTACACCTTC.

CDR3 in amino acids: CASSLRGARDYGYTF. The CDR3 DNA follows: TGTGCCAGCAGCTTACGTGGGGCAAGGGACTATGGCTACACCTTC. The V call is TRBV7-9, the J call TRBJ1-2; D is possibly TRBD1 (5 bases). Germline CDR1 SEHNR, CDR2 FQNEAQ (reference sequence). V was trimmed by 2 bases and J by 3 bases, leaving 13 bases between them. The CDR3 consists of 15 residues.